A single sample gave rise to the 17 T cell receptor beta chains below, sequenced in a study of CD8+ T cells in alopecia areata. Treatment defined: oral pan-JAK inhibitor, 5-10 mg twice daily. TCR sequencing used cDNA made by reverse transcription of extracted RNA. Data came from immunoSEQ multiplex PCR; TCRdb stores just in-frame clones and leaves some out. The data hold roughly 180,000 clones, with 60% observed a single time. The input for sequencing was CD4+ T cells sorted from blood, taken at week 4, from a patient treated with tofacitinib. The receptors originated from a human donor with alopecia areata.

V is TRBV20-1 and J is TRBJ1-2, with D possibly being TRBD1 (5 bases). Germline V gene sequence: CDR1 DFQATT, CDR2 SNEGSKA (reference sequence). This CDR3 has 11 amino acids. V dropped 1 base and J dropped 8 bases, with 8 bases sitting between them. As DNA, the CDR3 is TGCAGTGCTAGAGTGACAGCCGGCTACACCTTC. Protein product: CSARVTAGYTF.

The chain uses TRBV4-2 and TRBJ2-4; D assignment may be TRBD1 or TRBD2 (6 bases each). Per germline, CDR1 LGHNA and CDR2 YNFKEQ. There are 17 residues in the CDR3. With 0 bases removed from V and 0 bases from J, the gap between germline ends came to 12 bases. The CDR3: CASSQDHGGGAKNIQYF. The CDR3 coding sequence is TGTGCCAGCAGCCAAGATCATGGAGGGGGAGCCAAAAACATTCAGTACTTC.

The CDR3 region has the DNA TGTGCCAGCAGCTTGGGGGTCAGCTCTCTATTGTCCGGTGAGCAGTTCTTC. Translating gives CASSLGVSSLLSGEQFF. V gene TRBV5-6 combines with J gene TRBJ2-1; D gene unclear. Germline V CDR1 and CDR2: SGHDT, YYEEEE. CDR3 length equals 17 residues. Trimming took off 0 bases at V and 9 bases at J, with 22 bases between the two ends.

The chain couples TRBV11-1 to TRBJ2-7; 9 positions agree with TRBD1. CDR3 length: 13 residues. Per the germline V gene, CDR1 is SGHAT and CDR2 is FQDESV (reference sequence). Trimming took 5 bases from V and 4 from J; bases not matched to a gene: 3. CDR3 nucleotide sequence: TGTGCCAGCAGCCTGACAGGGGGTTACGAGCAGTACTTC. It specifies CASSLTGGYEQYF. Full variable domain (outside the CDR3, taken from reference TRBV11-1 and TRBJ2-7): EAEVAQSPRYKITEKSQAVAFWCDPISGHATLYWYRQILGQGPELLVQFQDESVVDDSQLPKDRFSAERLKGVDSTLKIQPAELGDSAMYLCASSLTGGYEQYFGPGTRLTVT.

The chain carries TRBV6-1 and TRBJ2-7, with D possibly being TRBD1 (5 bases). CDR1 and CDR2 (germline): MNHNS, SASEGT. CDR3 length: 12 residues. V was clipped by 7 bases and J by 0 bases, with 7 bases between them. CDR3 bases: TGTGCCAGCACGACAGACTCCTACGAGCAGTACTTC. It encodes CASTTDSYEQYF.

The chain couples TRBV30 to TRBJ2-1, with 14 bases identical to TRBD2. CDR3 size: 16 residues. After removal of 0 bases from V and 7 bases from J, the junction contained 5 bases not matched to a gene. Germline CDR1 reads GTSNPN; CDR2 reads SVGIG (reference sequence). CDR3 coding DNA: TGTGCCTGGAGTGTGCGACTAGCGGGGGGGTATAATGAGCAGTTCTTC. As protein: CAWSVRLAGGYNEQFF.

This clone has a single count. CDR3 in amino acids: CASSQMGSSGNTIYF. The CDR3 bases are TGCGCCAGCAGCCAAATGGGGAGTTCTGGAAACACCATATATTTT. V is TRBV4-1 and J is TRBJ1-3; D ambiguous. The CDR3 has 15 residues. CDR1 MGHRA and CDR2 YSYEKL come from the germline V gene. With 2 bases removed from V and 1 base from J, the gap between germline ends came to 9 bases.

This chain uses TRBV29-1 with TRBJ1-3; tentatively, D is TRBD1 (6 bases). Trimming stripped 6 bases from V and 2 bases from J, with 11 bases between. The CDR3 runs 13 residues. Germline V gene data show CDR1 as SQVTM and CDR2 as ANQGSEA. DNA for the CDR3: TGCAGCGTCGCCCACAGGGCTGGAAACACCATATATTTT. Protein product: CSVAHRAGNTIYF.

This clone has just a few counts. V usage is TRBV30 and J usage is TRBJ2-7; D gene unclear. The V end lost 2 bases, the J end lost 7 bases, and 12 bases lay between the germline ends. Germline CDR1 GTSNPN, CDR2 SVGIG (reference sequence). This CDR3 comprises 12 residues. CDR3 coding DNA: TGTGCCTGGAGTTTAGAGGAAGGTGAGCAGTACTTC. Protein product: CAWSLEEGEQYF.

Comment on this clone: This may be a read error: a much more frequent sequence differs by one nucleotide. V gene TRBV5-4 combines with J gene TRBJ1-2, with TRBD1 as a possible D gene (6 bases). V lost 0 bases and J lost 6, with 6 bases in between. This CDR3 has 12 amino acids. Germline V CDR1 and CDR2: SGHNT, YYREEE (reference sequence). CDR3 nucleotide sequence: TGTGCCAGCAGCTTGGACAGGGATGGCTACACCTTC. This gives the protein CASSLDRDGYTF. Full variable domain (remainder filled in from reference TRBV5-4 and TRBJ1-2): ETGVTQSPTHLIKTRGQQVTLRCSSQSGHNTVSWYQQALGQGPQFIFQYYREEENGRGNFPPRFSGLQFPNYSSELNVNALELDDSALYLCASSLDRDGYTFGSGTRLTVV.

DNA of the CDR3: TGTGCCACCAGCAGAGATGGTCTCTATAATTCACCCCTCCACTTT. It encodes CATSRDGLYNSPLHF. The chain carries TRBV15 and TRBJ1-6; D gene ambiguous. The germline V gene has CDR1 LNHNV and CDR2 YYDKDF (reference sequence). This CDR3 is built from 15 residues. The V end lost 0 bases, the J end lost 3 bases, and 6 bases lay between the germline ends.

This clone was seen only a few times. The chain recombines TRBV30 with TRBJ1-1, with a tentative D call TRBD1 (6 bases). Germline V gene lookup returns CDR1 GTSNPN and CDR2 SVGIG (reference sequence). V was shortened by 3 bases and J by 4 bases, with 15 bases between the two germline ends. The CDR3 extends over 14 amino acids. This CDR3 reads CAWRGWDKGTEAFF. DNA for the CDR3: TGTGCCTGGAGGGGCTGGGACAAAGGCACTGAAGCTTTCTTT.

The rearrangement uses TRBV10-2 and TRBJ1-1, with D hard to call. This CDR3 is built from 14 residues. Between the trimmed V and J ends, which lost 3 bases and 6 bases, there was a span of 14 bases. The germline gives CDR1 WSHSY, CDR2 SAAADI. In DNA form, the CDR3 reads TGCGCCAGCAGTGAAAACCCCCTTGGGGCTGAAGCTTTCTTT. Its translation is CASSENPLGAEAFF.

This sequence joins TRBV11-1 and TRBJ2-3; weak D call: TRBD1 (5 bases). Per germline, CDR1 SGHAT and CDR2 FQDESV (reference sequence). Trimming took 2 bases from V and 4 from J, leaving 10 bases between them. The CDR3 consists of 14 residues. CDR3 nucleotides: TGTGCCAGCAGCTTATTCAGGGTAGCAGATACGCAGTATTTT. Translation: CASSLFRVADTQYF.

The rearrangement uses TRBV5-1 and TRBJ2-2; 7 nucleotides line up with TRBD1. Germline loops: CDR1 SGHRS, CDR2 YFSETQ. Trimming cost V 2 bases and J 5 bases; bases outside gene matches: 3. The CDR3 covers 14 residues. The CDR3 DNA follows: TGCGCCAGCAGCTTATTACAGGGGACCGGGGAGCTGTTTTTT. This encodes CASSLLQGTGELFF.

The V and J genes are TRBV20-1 and TRBJ1-4, with 7 bases fitting TRBD1. The V gene end was trimmed by 3 bases and the J gene end by 13 bases; junction bases not matched to a gene: 5. The CDR3 has 11 amino acids. Germline CDR1 reads DFQATT; CDR2 reads SNEGSKA (reference sequence). The CDR3 DNA is TGCAGTGCTAGCTCCACAGGGGCACTGTTTTTT. Its translation is CSASSTGALFF.

This clone was recorded a few times. J is TRBJ2-7 and V is TRBV13; D might be TRBD1 or TRBD2, each matching 6 bases. Germline V gene data show CDR1 as PRHDT and CDR2 as FYEKMQ (reference sequence). CDR3 size: 14 residues. Between the trimmed V and J ends, which lost 2 bases and 5 bases, there was a span of 13 bases. CDR3 nucleotide sequence: TGTGCCAGCAGCTTACCGGGGGCTCAGCACGAGCAGTACTTC. This gives the protein CASSLPGAQHEQYF.